A selection of T cell receptor beta chains follows, all from one sample in a study of T-cell memory formation after mild COVID-19. TCRdb re-analysed the 5' RACE reads in MiXCR, keeping a single row per CDR3 protein. The sample consists of over 450,000 distinct CDR3 sequences, roughly 22% of them appearing once. The source material was PBMCs or a T cell subset sorted from them (not recorded which). All receptors come from an adult woman who had mild COVID-19 (a few samples of this study predate the infection). Cell type and time point are not known. The CDR3 runs from the conserved cysteine through the conserved F or W. D genes are given only for firm matches. Clone sizes are given selectively: once, few, many, or a class where the clone is expanded.

d_call,clone_size,v_call,j_call,cdr3_aa,cdr3_nt
.,few,TRBV5-1,TRBJ1-3,CASREHFSGNTIYF,TGCGCCAGCCGAGAACACTTCTCTGGAAACACCATATATTTT
.,few,TRBV6-5,TRBJ2-5,CASSYSSPGETQYF,TGTGCCAGCAGTTACTCGAGTCCGGGAGAGACCCAGTACTTC
.,few,TRBV3-1,TRBJ1-1,CASSPRGRRLGTEAFF,TGTGCCAGCAGCCCCCGGGGGAGGAGGTTGGGCACTGAAGCTTTCTTT
.,few,TRBV15,TRBJ2-3,CATSSSGWLDTQYF,TGTGCCACCAGCAGCAGCGGGTGGTTGGATACGCAGTATTTT
.,.,TRBV24-1,TRBJ2-7,CATSAGTRSYEQYF,TGTGCCACCAGTGCCGGGACACGCTCCTACGAGCAGTACTTC
TRBD2,many,TRBV25-1,TRBJ2-7,CASREATSASYEQYF,TGTGCCAGCAGAGAAGCTACTAGCGCTTCCTACGAGCAGTACTTC
.,few,TRBV29-1,TRBJ2-7,CSAGGGLDYEQYF,TGCAGCGCTGGAGGGGGCTTGGACTACGAGCAGTACTTC
.,few,TRBV12-3/TRBV12-4,TRBJ2-5,CASSSLGDSQETQYF,TGTGCCAGCAGTTCGCTCGGGGACTCCCAAGAGACCCAGTACTTC
.,.,TRBV29-1,TRBJ2-7,CSVLDISYEQYF,TGCAGCGTCTTGGACATTTCCTACGAGCAGTACTTC
.,.,TRBV5-1,TRBJ2-7,CASSLNRPTEQYF,TGCGCCAGCAGCTTGAACAGGCCAACCGAGCAGTACTTC
TRBD2,few,TRBV7-6,TRBJ2-7,CASSLVLAGSYEQYF,TGTGCCAGCAGCTTAGTCCTAGCGGGCTCCTACGAGCAGTACTTC
TRBD2,few,TRBV30,TRBJ2-3,CAWSWRGGTDTQYF,TGTGCCTGGAGCTGGCGGGGGGGCACAGATACGCAGTATTTT
.,few,TRBV7-3,TRBJ2-1,CASSDGGSSYNEQFF,TGTGCCAGCTCGGACGGGGGCAGCTCCTACAATGAGCAGTTCTTC
TRBD2,.,TRBV4-1,TRBJ2-2,CASSGGGSNTGELFF,TGCGCCAGCAGCGGGGGGGGATCGAACACCGGGGAGCTGTTTTTT
.,few,TRBV7-3,TRBJ2-1,CASSLNRGLSSYNEQFF,TGTGCCAGCAGCTTAAATCGGGGTTTGAGCTCCTACAATGAGCAGTTCTTC
.,.,TRBV2,TRBJ1-1,CAGSRDWNTEAFF,TGTGCCGGAAGCAGGGACTGGAACACTGAAGCTTTCTTT
TRBD2,.,TRBV9,TRBJ2-3,CASSGGTSGVLADTQYF,TGTGCCAGCAGCGGAGGGACTAGCGGGGTATTGGCAGATACGCAGTATTTT
TRBD1,.,TRBV9,TRBJ1-2,CASSVGSGGNYGYTF,TGTGCCAGCAGCGTAGGCTCAGGGGGTAATTATGGCTACACCTTC
.,.,TRBV6-2/TRBV6-3,TRBJ2-3,CASALLDTQYF,TGTGCCAGCGCCCTATTGGATACGCAGTATTTT
.,.,TRBV5-1,TRBJ1-1,CASSLAEGTYTEAFF,TGCGCCAGCAGCTTGGCGGAGGGAACGTACACTGAAGCTTTCTTT